This T cell receptor (beta chain) is drawn from a study of tumor and adjacent non-tumor tissue in lung cancer. The wider study: Around 4.5 million productive TCRbeta reads were obtained per sample on average.

RNA was extracted from bulk tissue without any cell sorting. TCRbeta libraries were built with three rounds of nested PCR, modified from ARM-PCR. TCRdb independently ran MiXCR on the multiplex PCR reads; one entry per CDR3 protein. The sample includes around 140,000 distinct CDR3 sequences, around 61% of them seen just once. Whole-study findings and limits: Compared with tumor, normal lung showed significantly lower TCR diversity.

The length of the CDR3 is 17 residues. Germline V gene lookup returns CDR1 MNHNS and CDR2 SASEGT. A remark on this clonotype: The antigen is undetermined. One junction end disagrees with the germline gene, perhaps due to a read error.

The chain links TRBV6-1 to TRBJ2-5; 14 positions agree with TRBD2. The origin of this receptor is a man in his 60s with small cell lung cancer. The material sequenced was lung tumor tissue. The CDR3 spells CASSVRLQGLAGETQYF. The CDR3, as DNA: TGTGCCAGCAGTGTCCGGTTACAGGGACTAGCGGGAGAGACCCAGTACTTT.